This TCR beta chain is from a study of OX40 agonist ivuxolimab in advanced cancers. Study summary: The patients' treatment was ivuxolimab, an agonistic anti-OX40 (CD134) antibody. Males comprised 82.7% of the group, whose mean age was around 62 years (range about 20 to 85). Findings and caveats of the study: Relatively little clonal expansion, among the lowest observed, appeared in partial responders at 0.1-3.0 mg/kg.

Generated by immunoSEQ multiplex PCR, the TCRdb table keeps only in-frame clones and is missing some. The sample has 73,000 or so clones; about nine tenths are singletons. The length of the CDR3 is 18 residues. The J segment lost 4 bases and the V segment lost 7 bases, leaving 15 bases of the junction unmatched. CDR1 and CDR2 (germline): MNHEY, SMNVEV (reference sequence). Samples of blood were obtained at baseline, on cycle 4 day 1, and on cycle 7 day 1. This clone came up once. The antigen remains unidentified. This sequence joins TRBV27 and TRBJ2-1; 11 bases match TRBD2. The specimen was CD4+ or CD8+ T cells sorted from blood, collected in a trial of the OX40 agonist ivuxolimab. This TCR was sampled from an adult with an advanced solid tumor such as melanoma, head and neck, liver or kidney cancer. CDR3 loop: CASTKIPGLAVGYNEQFF. Here the CDR3 DNA reads TGTGCCAGCACGAAAATTCCGGGACTAGCGGTGGGTTACAATGAGCAGTTCTTC.